The next 5 T cell receptor beta chains were all read from a single sample in a study of T cell responses to AZD1222 COVID-19 vaccine. Using immunoSEQ multiplex PCR, the repertoire was profiled, and TCRdb retains in-frame clones only, with some absent. The sample contains roughly 97,000 clones, nearly 95% of which appear only once. The sequencing here drew on peripheral blood, taken on day 0 of AZD1222 vaccination. The receptors were gathered from an adult in good health.

The V and J genes are TRBV25-1 and TRBJ1-2; 8 bases match TRBD1. This CDR3 region has 18 residues. The V gene end was trimmed by 1 base and the J gene end by 6 bases; junction bases not matched to a gene: 16. Germline assignment: CDR1 MGHDK and CDR2 SYGVNS. As DNA, the CDR3 is TGTGCCAGCAGTGAATCCCTCCAGGGGGCCCTTGATCAACATGGCTACACCTTC. Translating gives CASSESLQGALDQHGYTF.

V is TRBV11-3 and J is TRBJ1-1; D not certain. Germline V gene data show CDR1 as SGHNT and CDR2 as YENEEA. The CDR3 covers 13 residues. V dropped 5 bases and J dropped 2 bases, with 9 bases sitting between them. DNA for the CDR3: TGTGCCAGCAGCGCACTAAAAAACACTGAAGCTTTCTTT. Translation gives CASSALKNTEAFF.

The chain employs TRBV18 and TRBJ2-1, with unresolved D. CDR1 is KGHSH and CDR2 is LQKENI in the germline V gene. The CDR3 has 15 amino acids. V lost 2 bases and J 7 bases, leaving 15 bases between the germline ends. This CDR3 is CASSPGLGNGNEQFF. The CDR3 DNA follows: TGTGCCAGCTCACCAGGTCTAGGCAATGGGAATGAGCAGTTCTTC.

J is TRBJ2-7 and V is TRBV18; 11 nucleotides line up with TRBD2. Germline-derived CDR1 and CDR2 are KGHSH and LQKENI. The CDR3 extends over 14 amino acids. After removal of 2 bases from V and 5 bases from J, the junction contained 2 bases not matched to a gene. The CDR3 spells CASSPGLAGDEQYF. The DNA for the CDR3 is TGTGCCAGCTCACCAGGACTAGCGGGTGACGAGCAGTACTTC. The variable domain in full, with the rest retrieved from reference TRBV18 and TRBJ2-7, is NAGVMQNPRHLVRRRGQEARLRCSPMKGHSHVYWYRQLPEEGLKFMVYLQKENIIDESGMPKERFSAEFPKEGPSILRIQQVVRGDSAAYFCASSPGLAGDEQYFGPGTRLTVT.

The chain carries TRBV9 and TRBJ2-1, with 10 positions matching TRBD2. V dropped 0 bases and J dropped 4; count of bases not matched to a gene: 4. This CDR3 region has 16 residues. The germline V gene has CDR1 SGDLS and CDR2 YYNGEE. CDR3 coding DNA: TGTGCCAGCAGCGTAGGAGCTAGCGGGAGTTACAATGAGCAGTTCTTC. Encoded protein: CASSVGASGSYNEQFF.